This TCR beta chain is from a study of Ad26.COV2.S vaccination and SARS-CoV-2 variants. Study-level background: Administration of Ad26.COV2.S was intramuscular, either once or twice 56 days apart. The study, taken as a whole, reports: Overall T cell responses may have been underestimated by the analyses of TCR breadth and depth. Non-spike TCR breadth was similar in vaccine and placebo recipients. Substantial breadth was reportedly displayed by spike-specific CD8+ and CD4+ T cell responses after vaccination.

Treatment specified: some 19 received Ad26.COV2.S at low or high dose, single or two shots; several received placebo; per-sample allocation not given. Samples analyzed were those drawn on day 63 after the first vaccine or placebo injection. This CDR3 region has 13 residues. Trimming removed 2 bases at V and 4 bases at J, with 5 bases between. Germline-derived CDR1 and CDR2 are SGHTA and FQGNSA. Regarding this clone: Its antigen is unidentified.

The protocol was immunoSEQ multiplex PCR, while the TCRdb copy is restricted to in-frame clones and leaves out a portion. This table has 300,000 to 350,000 clones, 90% appearing once. V usage is TRBV7-2 and J usage is TRBJ2-2; D remains unclear. This clonotype originated in a person aged 18-60 years who received the Ad26.COV2.S COVID-19 vaccine or a placebo. This specimen consisted of peripheral blood, obtained in a trial of Ad26.COV2.S vaccine versus placebo. The CDR3 loop is CASSLKGTGELFF. CDR3 nucleotide sequence: TGTGCCAGCAGCTTAAAGGGCACCGGGGAGCTGTTTTTT. The whole variable domain, filled in from reference TRBV7-2 and TRBJ2-2, reads GAGVSQSPSNKVTEKGKDVELRCDPISGHTALYWYRQSLGQGLEFLIYFQGNSAPDKSGLPSDRFSAERTGGSVSTLTIQRTQQEDSAVYLCASSLKGTGELFFGEGSRLTVL.